This TCR beta chain was profiled in a study of T cell repertoires in cytomegalovirus infection (dated by TCRdb to between 2019 and 2020). At the level of the whole study: Peptide stimulations targeted recently identified HLA-C-restricted CMV epitopes, whose presentation resists viral immunomodulation, together with well-studied HLA-B-restricted epitopes. The HLA type of each donor mattered for the analysis, because public TCR beta signatures pointed to carriage of CMV infection along with the matching HLA type. What the study reported, not specific to this receptor: Cumulative frequency of public TCR beta family members discriminated carriers of CMV infection plus the relevant HLA type in this cohort and an independent roughly 340-donor cohort. The ex vivo response was dominated by HLA-C-restricted CMV-specific TCR beta clonotypes, which also provided the single most frequent clonotype in two of eight donors.

Sequencing took place on an Illumina HiSeq 1500. The public reads were run again by TCRdb, first through fastp at Q25 and then through MiXCR, and only productive beta chains were kept. Rows merge per CDR3 protein into single entries with the most common DNA and genes. The sample yields about 740,000 distinct CDR3 sequences; around 32% were counted once. In total, the top ten clones hold over 15% of the sample. In its sample, this clonotype was seen many times. Its antigen target is currently unknown. The input lacks base qualities; no much larger clone sits a single base away. CDR1 and CDR2 were assigned from the germline V gene as MGHRA and YSYEKL. V sheds 1 base and J sheds 0 bases, leaving 4 bases between their ends. The CDR3 measures 15 amino acids from cysteine to phenylalanine. Only the CDR3 portion is preserved as DNA: 45 bases, with reading frame beginning at the first base. The treatment or condition label corresponds to: in vitro stimulation with specific CMV peptide epitopes to enrich CMV-specific T cells.

The V gene is TRBV4-1 and the J gene is TRBJ2-6; the D gene is not confidently resolved. The receptor's source is a human donor in good health (CMV status not recorded). Some clones in this sample may be carry-over from other donors' samples. This sample comprised cultured PBMCs, obtained from culture after CMV antigen stimulation. The CDR3 sequence is CASSQVNSGANVLTF. The nucleotide sequence is TGCGCCAGCAGCCAAGTCAACTCTGGGGCCAACGTCCTGACTTTC.